This note documents a single TCR beta chain sequence. There is no known antigen for this receptor. The sample holds no much larger clone one base away, and base qualities are not on file. These data belong to a study of blood T cell repertoires in COVID-19 (TCRdb year 2020). In the study overall: The collaborator samples originated in the United States, Italy and Spain and spanned the acute and convalescent phases of COVID-19. The prospective study material was composed of cDNA or gDNA derived from T cells, B-cell-depleted T cells, or PBMCs. Deeply sampled blood TCRbeta repertoires from subjects exposed to, actively infected with, or recovered from COVID-19 were included in the dataset. A freely available public database, intended as a resource for researchers studying the immune response to SARS-CoV-2, is where the repertoires were released. Samples were obtained from the ongoing ImmuneRACE study (first 160 participants) and from approximately 1,200 subjects provided by 6 global collaborators. The sample metadata nearly always contained a de-identified subject ID, COVID-19 status, age in years and sex. Where available, HLA class I and class II types were obtained from metadata supplied by the sample provider rather than from assay-based typing. The paper as a whole reports these results and caveats: Clinical and demographic metadata were provided uncurated, with the amount varying by source and participant.

TCRbeta CDR3 regions were amplified from genomic DNA by means of the immunoSEQ Assay, a bias-controlled multiplex PCR. The authors' analysis ran thus. The number of nucleated cells in each sample was estimated by amplification of reference gene primers within the assay. Sequence reads were collapsed and filtered to measure the absolute abundance of every unique TCRbeta CDR3 rearrangement. For each sample, productive Simpson clonality was calculated as the square root of Simpson's diversity index across productive rearrangements. TCRdb retrieved this table from immuneACCESS and kept in-frame rearrangements only. Not all clones are present; in checked studies, unresolved V genes account for under half, and no reason is known for the remainder. V, J and clone size reflect that table, while D and trimming were determined from the DNA. This sample is represented by 160,000 or so clones; less than 85% of them were singletons. The top ten constitute around 18% of the sample.

The CDR3 goes from the cysteine to the phenylalanine over 12 residues. Here the CDR3 DNA is all that survives: 36 bases in frame from base 1. From a lookup of the germline V gene, CDR1 and CDR2 are ENHRY and SYGVKD. Participants in the prospective study were enrolled through a virtual design, were aged roughly 18 to 90 years, and lived in roughly 24 United States geographic areas. In the prospective study, cohorts were assigned on the basis of participant-reported clinical history obtained from a screening survey and a study questionnaire. For ImmuneRACE Cohort 3, a participant was defined as recovered based on two consecutive negative NP/OP PCR tests, clearance by a healthcare professional, or resolution of symptoms. In the prospective study, whole blood, serum and a nasopharyngeal or oropharyngeal swab were collected from each participant by mobile phlebotomists. Participants in the prospective study had the option to provide additional blood draws and questionnaires over an approximately 2-month period. Blood samples from the prospective study were shipped frozen or at room temperature prior to DNA extraction.

Source material: PBMCs or T cells enriched from blood (not recorded which). The rearranged segments are TRBV10-3 and TRBJ1-2; the best D guess is TRBD1, with 6 bases matching. This clonotype originated in a man between 60 and 70 years old who had recovered from COVID-19. The CDR3 loop reads CAATGTNYGYTF. The bases are TGTGCGGCGACAGGAACTAACTATGGCTACACCTTC.